Below, 15 T cell receptor beta chains from the same sample are listed, as sequenced in a study of regulatory T cells in long-lasting Graves disease. Time point described: newly diagnosed GD, antithyroid drugs for less than 3 months. Extracted RNA from PBMCs served as the source of the TCR library. Combining iRepertoire HTBI primers with Arm-PCR of CDR3 regions, the authors built TCR beta libraries. MiXCR, applied by TCRdb to the multiplex PCR reads, yields one record per CDR3 protein. The sample contains 600,000 to 650,000 distinct CDR3 sequences, roughly 15% of which appear only once. The data were also submitted as part of a second study, on T cells in Graves' hyperthyroidism and ophthalmopathy.

The specimen comprised peripheral blood mononuclear cells (PBMCs), sampled at new diagnosis, from a patient treated with antithyroid drugs. Receptors originate from a woman aged 25 to 45 with Graves disease.

This clonotype was seen repeatedly, ten times or more. The chain uses TRBV12-3 or TRBV12-4 and TRBJ1-5; possibly TRBD1 for D (5 bases). Trimming took off 6 bases at V and 5 bases at J, with 14 bases between the two ends. The CDR3 is 14 amino acids. CDR3 nucleotides: TGTGCCAGCAGAGCCCGCGGGGACGATCAGCCCCAGCATTTT. As protein: CASRARGDDQPQHF.

This clonotype was detected many times. The chain uses TRBV28 and TRBJ1-6; D possibly corresponds to TRBD1 (5 bases). The CDR3 has 14 residues. V was pared by 7 bases and J by 7 bases, with 14 bases between. The germline V gene has CDR1 MDHEN and CDR2 SYDVKM. The chain's CDR3 is CASTRGRQNSPLHF. DNA for the CDR3: TGTGCCAGCACAAGGGGACGGCAAAATTCACCCCTCCACTTT.

This clonotype showed up just a few times. The chain combines TRBV24-1 with TRBJ2-3, with D tentatively TRBD2 (6 bases). In germline, CDR1 is KGHDR, CDR2 SFDVKD. CDR3 length equals 16 residues. V was cut by 3 bases and J by 0 bases, with 12 bases left in between. Here the CDR3 DNA reads TGTGCCACCAGTGATCCGGTGGCGGGGAGCACAGATACGCAGTATTTT. Translation: CATSDPVAGSTDTQYF.

V usage is TRBV18 and J usage is TRBJ1-1; TRBD1 is a possible D gene (6 bases). The germline gives CDR1 KGHSH, CDR2 LQKENI. The CDR3 has 13 amino acids. With 5 bases removed from V and 7 bases from J, the gap between germline ends came to 14 bases. The CDR3 DNA reads TGTGCCAGCTCAATATCGAGACAGGTTGAAGCTTTCTTT. Translated, it gives CASSISRQVEAFF.

This clonotype has at least ten counts. CDR3 loop: CASSRRQGGSYF. The CDR3 DNA reads TGTGCCAGCAGTAGAAGACAGGGGGGTTCGTACTTC. The chain links TRBV2 to TRBJ2-4; 9 positions match TRBD1. This CDR3 is 12 amino acids long. V gave up 5 bases and J gave up 15 bases; unmatched junction bases: 8. CDR1 and CDR2 (germline): SNHLY, FYNNEI.

Many counts were recorded for this clonotype. The chain uses TRBV20-1 and TRBJ1-2; no reliable D call. V lost 5 bases, J lost 8 bases, and 15 bases lay in between. The CDR3 runs 12 residues. CDR1 is DFQATT and CDR2 is SNEGSKA in the germline V gene (reference sequence). The CDR3 region is CSAGRTDWGYTF. DNA for the CDR3: TGCAGTGCTGGACGAACAGACTGGGGCTACACCTTC.

The table lists this clonotype with many counts. The chain carries TRBV20-1 and TRBJ2-1, with 7 bases lining up with TRBD2. CDR1 is DFQATT, CDR2 SNEGSKA, per germline (reference sequence). This CDR3 region has 14 residues. The V segment lost 3 bases and the J segment 7 bases; nucleotides outside the gene matches: 9. The CDR3 bases are TGCAGTGCTAGTTCGGCGCTTAGCGGGAATGAGCAGTTCTTC. Its translation: CSASSALSGNEQFF.

The chain recombines TRBV3-1 with TRBJ2-5; D gene uncertain. CDR3 size: 15 residues. CDR1 and CDR2 (germline): LGHDT, YNNKEL (reference sequence). With 1 base removed from V and 4 bases from J, the gap between germline ends came to 13 bases. CDR3 protein: CASSQVLASGETQYF. DNA for the CDR3: TGTGCCAGCAGCCAAGTTCTCGCGTCCGGAGAGACCCAGTACTTC.

The sample holds many counts of this clonotype. The chain is built from TRBV12-3 or TRBV12-4 and TRBJ1-6; D remains ambiguous. This CDR3 is built from 14 residues. The germline V and J ends were trimmed by 5 bases and 6 bases, with 11 bases remaining between them. The DNA for the CDR3 is TGTGCCAGCAGTCCCCAGGTGGTTAATTCACCCCTCCACTTT. Its translation is CASSPQVVNSPLHF.

The table lists this clonotype with a few counts. The chain links TRBV7-6 to TRBJ2-5; no firm D call. CDR3 length: 14 amino acids. The V gene lost 5 bases and the J gene lost 5 bases, with 15 bases spanning the gap. Germline-derived CDR1 and CDR2 are SGHVS and FNYEAQ. This CDR3 is CASSPVFMGETQYF. The DNA of the CDR3 is TGTGCCAGCAGCCCGGTCTTCATGGGGGAGACCCAGTACTTC.

The chain combines TRBV6-2 or TRBV6-3 with TRBJ2-7; D is unclear. Per germline, CDR1 MNHEY and CDR2 SVGEGT. Trimming removed 2 bases at V and 4 bases at J, with 9 bases between. CDR3 length: 13 residues. CDR3 in amino acids: CASSYPPEYEQYF. The CDR3 DNA sequence: TGTGCCAGCAGTTACCCTCCCGAATACGAGCAGTACTTC.

As DNA, the CDR3 is TGTGCCAGCAGACGGCCCGGGACTAGCGGGAGTTCGGGCGCAGATACGCAGTATTTT. This codes for CASRRPGTSGSSGADTQYF. The rearrangement uses TRBV5-5 and TRBJ2-3; the match to TRBD2 covers 14 bases. The CDR3 runs to 19 residues. Looked up from germline, CDR1 is SGHKS and CDR2 is YYEKEE (reference sequence). After removal of 5 bases from V and 4 bases from J, the junction contained 15 bases not matched to a gene.

This clonotype was observed a single time. The rearrangement links TRBV10-3 to TRBJ2-3; the D gene is possibly TRBD2 (5 bases). CDR1 ENHRY and CDR2 SYGVKD come from the germline V gene. V was clipped by 0 bases and J by 5 bases, with 9 bases between them. The CDR3 is made up of 14 amino acids. CDR3 sequence (DNA): TGTGCCATCAGTGAGTCGATAGGGAGAGATACGCAGTATTTT. Translation gives CAISESIGRDTQYF.

V usage is TRBV5-8 and J usage is TRBJ1-5; a weak D match, TRBD1 (6 bases). V was pared by 0 bases and J by 3 bases, with 16 bases between. Germline-derived CDR1 and CDR2 are SGHTS and YDEGEE. This CDR3 spans 17 amino acids. In DNA, the CDR3 is TGTGCCAGCAGCTTGGGGGACAATGGGGCCGTCAATCAGCCCCAGCATTTT. This encodes CASSLGDNGAVNQPQHF. Full variable domain (outside the CDR3, taken from reference TRBV5-8 and TRBJ1-5): EAGVTQSPTHLIKTRGQQATLRCSPISGHTSVYWYQQALGLGLQFLLWYDEGEERNRGNFPPRFSGRQFPNYSSELNVNALELEDSALYLCASSLGDNGAVNQPQHFGDGTRLSIL.

The J gene is TRBJ2-3, the V gene TRBV6-1; D not certain. V dropped 6 bases and J dropped 0 bases, with 10 bases sitting between them. From germline, CDR1 is MNHNS and CDR2 SASEGT. The CDR3 covers 14 residues. The CDR3 loop is CASRLDASTDTQYF. In DNA form, the CDR3 reads TGTGCCAGCAGACTGGACGCTAGCACAGATACGCAGTATTTT.